Listed below are T cell receptor beta chains from one sample, sequenced in a study of beta chain features in type 1 diabetes. Profiled with immunoSEQ multiplex PCR; TCRdb holds only in-frame clones, not every one. This sample has thousands of clones, with 60% to 85% found just once. The material sequenced was Tregs from blood. These receptors all come from a man aged 18 to 29 in good health. The CDR3 runs from the conserved cysteine through the conserved F or W. The order of the fields is D gene, clone size, V gene, J gene, CDR3 DNA, CDR3 protein. D genes are given only for firm matches. Clone size is stated in some rows and not others, as once, few, many or a class when expanded.

D: NA
size: NA
V: TRBV29-1
J: TRBJ2-7
DNA: TGCAGCGCCCTACTGGGACAAGGCGAGCAGTACTTC
CDR3: CSALLGQGEQYF

D: TRBD1
size: once
V: TRBV5-8
J: TRBJ2-2
DNA: TGTGCCAGCAGCTATTTGACAGGGACCGGGGAGCTGTTTTTT
CDR3: CASSYLTGTGELFF

D: TRBD1
size: NA
V: TRBV6-5
J: TRBJ1-5
DNA: TGTGCCAGCAGACGTCAGGGGGAGGGCAATCAGCCCCAGCATTTT
CDR3: CASRRQGEGNQPQHF

D: TRBD2
size: NA
V: TRBV9
J: TRBJ2-5
DNA: TGTGCCAGCAGCGTAGCTACTCGGGGAGGGGAAGGCCAAGAGACCCAGTACTTC
CDR3: CASSVATRGGEGQETQYF

D: TRBD2
size: NA
V: TRBV5-5
J: TRBJ2-3
DNA: TGTGCCAGCAGGATTGGTAGCGGGGGGTATACTAGCACAGATACGCAGTATTTT
CDR3: CASRIGSGGYTSTDTQYF

D: NA
size: NA
V: TRBV11-2
J: TRBJ2-5
DNA: TGTGCCAGCAGCTTAGCAGGGGTGGAAGAGACCCAGTACTTC
CDR3: CASSLAGVEETQYF

D: NA
size: NA
V: TRBV11-2
J: TRBJ2-3
DNA: TGTGCCAGCAGCTTAGTTCTAGCTGGAGATACGCAGTATTTT
CDR3: CASSLVLAGDTQYF

D: TRBD1
size: NA
V: TRBV7-7
J: TRBJ2-2
DNA: TGTGCCAGCAGCGTCACCCCAGGGGGAAACACCGGGGAGCTGTTTTTT
CDR3: CASSVTPGGNTGELFF

D: NA
size: NA
V: TRBV19
J: TRBJ1-5
DNA: TGTGCCAGTAGTATAGGTACTCATAGCAATCAGCCCCAGCATTTT
CDR3: CASSIGTHSNQPQHF

D: TRBD1
size: NA
V: TRBV4-3
J: TRBJ1-5
DNA: TGCGCCAGCAGCCAAGATCGGCAGGGGGGCAATCAGCCCCAGCATTTT
CDR3: CASSQDRQGGNQPQHF